One TCR beta chain is described in this entry. Its specificity is not known. Time point given: cycle 4 day 1 (C4D1), after five to seven weeks of nivolumab. Brentuximab vedotin exposure varied among the patients, all of whom had relapsed after autologous stem cell transplantation. The patients, who had relapsed/refractory classical Hodgkin lymphoma, achieved best responses of complete response, partial response or progressive disease. This sample stems from a study of PD-1 blockade in classical Hodgkin lymphoma. Overall study: The nivolumab dose that patients received was 3 mg/kg, given intravenously every 2 weeks. The study, taken as a whole, reports: Newly diagnosed patients were reported to start with lower TCR diversity than healthy donors. Whatever underlies the repertoire differences (possibly disease activity or prior therapy) remains undefined.

The protocol was immunoSEQ multiplex PCR, while the TCRdb copy is restricted to in-frame clones and leaves out a portion. The data hold 50,000 to 65,000 clones, with about 90% observed a single time. The CDR3 covers 15 residues. Germline assignment: CDR1 KGHSY and CDR2 FQNENV. V lost 4 bases to trimming and J lost 1 base; unmatched junction nucleotides: 2. Sequencing was performed on peripheral blood mononuclear cells (PBMCs), taken before the fourth cycle of nivolumab. The origin of this receptor is a human donor with classical Hodgkin lymphoma. The rearrangement joins TRBV16 to TRBJ1-1; 11 positions match TRBD1. The CDR3 protein is CASSRGTGGNTEAFF. Written as DNA, the CDR3 is TGTGCCAGCAGCCGAGGGACAGGGGGGAACACTGAAGCTTTCTTT.